Sequencing of this TCR beta chain was carried out in a study of blood T cell repertoires in COVID-19. Study-wide background: Specimens from acute and convalescent COVID-19 originated in the United States, Italy and Spain.

Original analysis: Amplification of reference gene primers was used by the study to estimate nucleated cell counts. Clones were sequenced by immunoSEQ multiplex PCR, and TCRdb holds only the in-frame ones, with some missing. V and J calls and clone size are as listed in that table; D and trimming were resolved from the DNA. Here the sample spans 100,000 to 150,000 clones, approximately 71% being singletons. Germline CDR1 is SQVTM and CDR2 is ANQGSEA. The CDR3 covers 12 residues. V was clipped by 6 bases and J by 2 bases; unmatched bases: 3. The TCR originated in a human donor in a cohort sampled during active COVID-19. Material: peripheral blood. The chain recombines TRBV29-1 with TRBJ1-2; 7 nucleotides match TRBD1. The CDR3 coding sequence is TGCAGCGTAACGACAGGGAACTATGGCTACACCTTC. This codes for CSVTTGNYGYTF.